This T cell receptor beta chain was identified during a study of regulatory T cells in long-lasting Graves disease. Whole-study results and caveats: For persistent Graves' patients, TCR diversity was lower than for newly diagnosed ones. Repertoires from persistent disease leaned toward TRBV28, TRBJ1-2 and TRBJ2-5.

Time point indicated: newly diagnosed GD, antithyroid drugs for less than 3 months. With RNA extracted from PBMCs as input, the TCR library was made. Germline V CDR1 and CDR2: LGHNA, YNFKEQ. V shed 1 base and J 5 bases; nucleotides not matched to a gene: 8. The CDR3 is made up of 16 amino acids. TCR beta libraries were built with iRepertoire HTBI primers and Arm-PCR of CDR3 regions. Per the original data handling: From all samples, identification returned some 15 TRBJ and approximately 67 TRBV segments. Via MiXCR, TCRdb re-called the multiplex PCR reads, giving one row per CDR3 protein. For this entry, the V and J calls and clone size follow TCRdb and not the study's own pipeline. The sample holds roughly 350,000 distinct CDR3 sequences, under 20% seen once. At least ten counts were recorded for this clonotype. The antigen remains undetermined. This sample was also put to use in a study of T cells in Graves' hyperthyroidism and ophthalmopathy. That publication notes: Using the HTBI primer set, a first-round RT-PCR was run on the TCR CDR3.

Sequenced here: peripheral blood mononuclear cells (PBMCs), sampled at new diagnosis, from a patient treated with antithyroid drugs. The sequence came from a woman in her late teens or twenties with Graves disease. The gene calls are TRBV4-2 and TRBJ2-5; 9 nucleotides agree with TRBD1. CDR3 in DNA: TGTGCCAGCAGCCAAGGGGGACAGGGAGGGCCCGAGACCCAGTACTTC. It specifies CASSQGGQGGPETQYF.